The clone carrying this TCR beta chain turned up a few times. In the study's own analysis: Reference gene primer amplification gave nucleated cell count estimates. This table comes from immunoSEQ multiplex PCR, and its TCRdb copy is limited to in-frame clones, with some not included. V, J and clone size are taken as reported in that table, and D and trimming were inferred from the DNA itself. The table shows 380,000 or so clones, with about 80% occurring only once. This entry comes from a study of blood T cell repertoires in COVID-19. Study overall: Sites in the United States, Italy and Spain provided acute and convalescent COVID-19 samples. PBMCs, B-cell-depleted T cells, or T cells were the source of the cDNA or gDNA that made up the material.

CDR1 SGDLS and CDR2 YYNGEE come from the germline V gene. Trimming shortened V by 0 bases and J by 4 bases, and 16 bases separated the two germline ends. The CDR3 has 16 amino acids. This TCR came from a human donor with acute or convalescent COVID-19. The donor label of this sample is uncertain. Sequenced sample: peripheral blood. The chain employs TRBV9 and TRBJ1-2; D ambiguous. CDR3 nucleotides: TGTGCCAGCAGCGTAGACCAGGACGGAGGCCGCTATGGCTACACCTTC. Translation: CASSVDQDGGRYGYTF.